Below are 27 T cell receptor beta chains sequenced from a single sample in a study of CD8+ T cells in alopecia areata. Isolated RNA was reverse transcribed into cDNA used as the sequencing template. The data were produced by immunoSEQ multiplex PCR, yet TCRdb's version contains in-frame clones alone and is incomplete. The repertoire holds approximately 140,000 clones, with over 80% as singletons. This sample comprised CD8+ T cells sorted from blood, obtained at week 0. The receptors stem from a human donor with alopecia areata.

The CDR3 nucleotides are TGTGCCAGCAGTTCACTCCCCGACAGGGTGAGTCAGCCCCAGCATTTT. Translated, it gives CASSSLPDRVSQPQHF. This rearrangement joins TRBV27 to TRBJ1-5; 7 bases are a match to TRBD1. The CDR3 contains 16 residues. Germline-derived CDR1 and CDR2 are MNHEY and SMNVEV (reference sequence). Trimming at V came to 4 bases and at J to 6 bases, leaving 12 bases not matched to a gene.

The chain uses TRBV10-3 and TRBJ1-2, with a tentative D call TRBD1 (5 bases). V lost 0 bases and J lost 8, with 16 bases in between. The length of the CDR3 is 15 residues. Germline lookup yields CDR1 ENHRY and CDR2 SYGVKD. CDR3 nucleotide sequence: TGTGCCATCAGTGAGTCGGGGCGTCGCTGGGACGGCTACACCTTC. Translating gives CAISESGRRWDGYTF.

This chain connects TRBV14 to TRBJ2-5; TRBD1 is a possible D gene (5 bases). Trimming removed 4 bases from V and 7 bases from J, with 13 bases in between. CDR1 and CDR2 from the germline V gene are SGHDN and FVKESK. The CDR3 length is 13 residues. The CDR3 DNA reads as TGTGCCAGCAGCCTAACAAAAGACAGGACCCAGTACTTC. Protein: CASSLTKDRTQYF.

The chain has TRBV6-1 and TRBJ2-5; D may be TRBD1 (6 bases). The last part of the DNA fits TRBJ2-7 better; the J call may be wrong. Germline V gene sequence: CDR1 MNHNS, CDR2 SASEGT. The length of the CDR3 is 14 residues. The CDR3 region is CASSEWGRGYEQYF. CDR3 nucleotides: TGTGCCAGCAGTGAATGGGGCAGGGGCTACGAGCAGTACTTC.

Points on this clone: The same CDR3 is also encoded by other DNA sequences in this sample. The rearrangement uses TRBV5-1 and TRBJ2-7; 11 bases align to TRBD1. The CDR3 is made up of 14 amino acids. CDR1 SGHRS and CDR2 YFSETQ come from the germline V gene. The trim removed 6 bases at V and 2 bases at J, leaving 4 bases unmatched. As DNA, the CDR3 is TGCGCCAGCAACCCGGGACAGGGGGCCTACGAGCAGTACTTC. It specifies CASNPGQGAYEQYF.

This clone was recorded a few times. The CDR3 DNA reads as TGTGCCAGCAGCTTTGACGGAATCTCCTACGAGCAGTACTTC. Protein sequence: CASSFDGISYEQYF. The chain has TRBV7-9 and TRBJ2-7, with D uncertain. The CDR3 is 14 residues long. The germline V and J ends were trimmed by 3 bases and 0 bases, with 9 bases remaining between them. Per the germline V gene, CDR1 is SEHNR and CDR2 is FQNEAQ (reference sequence).

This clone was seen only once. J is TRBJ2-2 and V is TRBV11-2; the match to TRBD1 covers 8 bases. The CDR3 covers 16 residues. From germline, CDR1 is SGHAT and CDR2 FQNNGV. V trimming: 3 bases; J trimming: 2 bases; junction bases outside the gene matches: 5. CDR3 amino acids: CASSFRQGPNTGELFF. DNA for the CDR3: TGTGCCAGCAGCTTTCGACAGGGGCCAAACACCGGGGAGCTGTTTTTT. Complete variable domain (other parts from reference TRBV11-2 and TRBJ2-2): EAGVAQSPRYKIIEKRQSVAFWCNPISGHATLYWYQQILGQGPKLLIQFQNNGVVDDSQLPKDRFSAERLKGVDSTLKIQPAKLEDSAVYLCASSFRQGPNTGELFFGEGSRLTVL.

The CDR3 region has the DNA TGTGCCAGCAGCTTGGATGGGACTAGCGGGTGGGGAGAGACCCAGTACTTC. It translates to CASSLDGTSGWGETQYF. The chain is built from TRBV5-6 and TRBJ2-5; 12 bases match TRBD2. Trimming cost V 0 bases and J 4 bases; bases outside gene matches: 7. The germline V gene encodes CDR1 SGHDT and CDR2 YYEEEE. This CDR3 spans 17 amino acids.

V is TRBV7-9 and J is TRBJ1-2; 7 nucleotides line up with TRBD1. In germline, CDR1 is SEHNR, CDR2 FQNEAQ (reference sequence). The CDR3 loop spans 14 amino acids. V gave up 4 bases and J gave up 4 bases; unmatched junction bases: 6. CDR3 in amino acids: CASSSDRMAYGYTF. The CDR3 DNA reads TGTGCCAGCAGCTCGGACAGGATGGCCTATGGCTACACCTTC. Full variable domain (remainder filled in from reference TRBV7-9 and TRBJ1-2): DTGVSQNPRHKITKRGQNVTFRCDPISEHNRLYWYRQTLGQGPEFLTYFQNEAQLEKSRLLSDRFSAERPKGSFSTLEIQRTEQGDSAMYLCASSSDRMAYGYTFGSGTRLTVV.

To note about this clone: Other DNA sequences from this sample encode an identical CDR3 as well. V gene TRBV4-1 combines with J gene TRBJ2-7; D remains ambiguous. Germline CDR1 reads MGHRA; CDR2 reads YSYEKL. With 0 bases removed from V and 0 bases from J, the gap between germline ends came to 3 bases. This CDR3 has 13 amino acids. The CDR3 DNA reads TGCGCCAGCAGCCAAGAAAGCTCCTACGAGCAGTACTTC. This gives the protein CASSQESSYEQYF.

This CDR3 reads CASSVGLSGNTIYF. The CDR3 DNA follows: TGTGCCAGCAGCGTAGGCCTCTCTGGAAACACCATATATTTT. The rearrangement links TRBV9 to TRBJ1-3; D remains unclear. The V end was cut by 0 bases, the J end by 0 bases, with 4 bases between. The CDR3 is 14 residues long. CDR1 is SGDLS, CDR2 YYNGEE, per germline.

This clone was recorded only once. The CDR3: CAISDPWGTGANVLTF. DNA of the CDR3: TGTGCCATCAGTGATCCATGGGGGACCGGGGCCAACGTCCTGACTTTC. The chain carries TRBV10-3 and TRBJ2-6; D could derive from TRBD1 or TRBD2 (5 bases each). With 3 bases removed from V and 4 bases from J, the gap between germline ends came to 13 bases. The CDR3 is 16 residues long. The germline gives CDR1 ENHRY, CDR2 SYGVKD.

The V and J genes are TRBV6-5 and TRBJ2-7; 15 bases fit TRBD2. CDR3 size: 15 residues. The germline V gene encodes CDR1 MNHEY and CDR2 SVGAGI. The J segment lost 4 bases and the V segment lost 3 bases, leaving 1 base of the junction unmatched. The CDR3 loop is CASSYGLAGGYEQYF. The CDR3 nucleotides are TGTGCCAGCAGTTATGGACTAGCGGGAGGGTACGAGCAGTACTTC.

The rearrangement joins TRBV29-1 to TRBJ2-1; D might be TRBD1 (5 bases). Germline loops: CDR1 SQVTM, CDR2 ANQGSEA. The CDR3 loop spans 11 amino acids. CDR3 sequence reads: CRLGRDNEQFF. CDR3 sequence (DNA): TGCAGGCTGGGCAGGGACAATGAGCAGTTCTTC.

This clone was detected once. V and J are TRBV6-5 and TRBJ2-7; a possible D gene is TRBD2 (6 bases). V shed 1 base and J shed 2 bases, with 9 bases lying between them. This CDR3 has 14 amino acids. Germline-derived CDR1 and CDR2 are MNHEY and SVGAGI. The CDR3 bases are TGTGCCAGCAGTTACTTCGGGGGAGCCTACGAGCAGTACTTC. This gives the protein CASSYFGGAYEQYF.

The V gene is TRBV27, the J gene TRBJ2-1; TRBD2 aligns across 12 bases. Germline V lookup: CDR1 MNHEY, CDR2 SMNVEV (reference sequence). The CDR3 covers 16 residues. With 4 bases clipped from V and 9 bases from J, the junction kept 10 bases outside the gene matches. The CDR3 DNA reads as TGTGCCAGCAGTTCCCCCCTAGCGGGAGGGCCGGCTGAGCAGTTCTTC. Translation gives CASSSPLAGGPAEQFF.

The CDR3 bases are TGTGCCAGCAGCTCGGGACTAGCGGGAGAGGTAGCAGAGACCCAGTACTTC. Translating gives CASSSGLAGEVAETQYF. The chain carries TRBV7-9 and TRBJ2-5; 14 bases are a match to TRBD2. The ends lost 4 bases at V and 4 bases at J; junction bases unmatched: 8. From germline, CDR1 is SEHNR and CDR2 FQNEAQ (reference sequence). This CDR3 spans 17 amino acids.

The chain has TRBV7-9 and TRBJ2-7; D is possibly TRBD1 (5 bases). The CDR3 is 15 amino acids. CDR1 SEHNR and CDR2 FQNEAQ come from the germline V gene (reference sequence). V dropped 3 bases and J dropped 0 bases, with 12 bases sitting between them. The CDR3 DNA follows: TGTGCCAGCAGCTTTCTTAGACAGAACTCCTACGAGCAGTACTTC. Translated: CASSFLRQNSYEQYF.

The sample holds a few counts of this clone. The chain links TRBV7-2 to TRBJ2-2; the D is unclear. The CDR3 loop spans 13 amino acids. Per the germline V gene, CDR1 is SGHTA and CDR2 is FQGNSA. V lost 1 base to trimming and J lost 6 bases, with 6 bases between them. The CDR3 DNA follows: TGTGCCAGCAGCTTAGTAAGCCCCGGGGAGCTGTTTTTT. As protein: CASSLVSPGELFF.

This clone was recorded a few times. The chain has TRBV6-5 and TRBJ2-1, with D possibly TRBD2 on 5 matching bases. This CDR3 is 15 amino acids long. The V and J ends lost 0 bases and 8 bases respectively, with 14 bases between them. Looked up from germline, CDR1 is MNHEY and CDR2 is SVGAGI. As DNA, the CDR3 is TGTGCCAGCAGTTACTCGTTGGGAGAAGTCCATGAGCAGTTCTTC. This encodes CASSYSLGEVHEQFF.

The CDR3 loop is CASSYSGASSYEQYF. As DNA, the CDR3 is TGTGCCAGCAGTTACTCAGGGGCTAGCTCCTACGAGCAGTACTTC. This chain uses TRBV6-6 with TRBJ2-7, with a weak D call TRBD1 (5 bases). Deletions cut 0 bases from V and 0 bases from J, with 9 bases between. CDR3 length: 15 residues. Germline loops: CDR1 MNHNY, CDR2 SVGAGI (reference sequence).

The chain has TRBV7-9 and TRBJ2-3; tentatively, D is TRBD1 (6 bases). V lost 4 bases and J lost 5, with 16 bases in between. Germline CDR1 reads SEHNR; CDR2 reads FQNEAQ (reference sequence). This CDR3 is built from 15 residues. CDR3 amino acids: CASSSVGVGGDTQYF. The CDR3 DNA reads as TGTGCCAGCAGCTCCGTAGGTGTAGGGGGAGATACGCAGTATTTT.

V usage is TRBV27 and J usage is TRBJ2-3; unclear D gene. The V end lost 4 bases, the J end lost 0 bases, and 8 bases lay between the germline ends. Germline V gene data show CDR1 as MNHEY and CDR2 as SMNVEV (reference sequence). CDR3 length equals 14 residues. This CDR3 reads CASSSPTSTDTQYF. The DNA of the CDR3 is TGTGCCAGCAGTTCCCCGACAAGCACAGATACGCAGTATTTT.

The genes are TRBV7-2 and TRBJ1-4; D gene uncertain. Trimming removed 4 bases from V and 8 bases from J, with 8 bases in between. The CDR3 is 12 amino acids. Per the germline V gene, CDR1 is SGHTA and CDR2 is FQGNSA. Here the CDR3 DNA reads TGTGCCAGCAGCTCCCTGGGGGAAAAACTGTTTTTT. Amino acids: CASSSLGEKLFF.

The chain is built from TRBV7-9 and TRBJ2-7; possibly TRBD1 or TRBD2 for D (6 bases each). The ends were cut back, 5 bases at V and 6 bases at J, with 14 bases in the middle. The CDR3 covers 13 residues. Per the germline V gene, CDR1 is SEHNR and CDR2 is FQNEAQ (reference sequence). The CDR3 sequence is CASSTGGQPEQYF. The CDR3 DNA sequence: TGTGCCAGCAGCACCGGGGGCCAGCCCGAGCAGTACTTC.

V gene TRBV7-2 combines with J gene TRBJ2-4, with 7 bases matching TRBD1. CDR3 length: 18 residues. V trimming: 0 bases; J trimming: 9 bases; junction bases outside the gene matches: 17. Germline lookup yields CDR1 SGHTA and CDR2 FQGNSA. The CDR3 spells CASSLAGLGGGINSIQYF. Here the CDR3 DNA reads TGTGCCAGCAGCTTAGCCGGCCTAGGGGGCGGAATAAATAGCATTCAGTACTTC.

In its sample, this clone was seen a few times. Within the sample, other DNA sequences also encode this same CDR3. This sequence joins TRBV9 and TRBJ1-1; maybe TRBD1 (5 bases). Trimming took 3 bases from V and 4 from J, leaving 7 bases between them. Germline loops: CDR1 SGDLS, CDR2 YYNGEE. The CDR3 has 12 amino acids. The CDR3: CASSAGGTEAFF. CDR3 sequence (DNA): TGTGCCAGCAGCGCGGGGGGCACTGAAGCTTTCTTT.